This T cell receptor beta chain came from a study of T cells expressing NK-cell markers. Overall study context: One of the eight sequenced donors was seronegative, whereas the other seven were HCMV-seropositive.

This CDR3 region has 15 residues. CDR1 and CDR2 from the germline V gene are LGHDT and YNNKEL (reference sequence). Reanalyzing the 5' RACE reads, TCRdb keeps one entry per CDR3 protein, without DNA. The sample has approximately 550,000 distinct CDR3 sequences. This chain joins TRBV3-1 and TRBJ1-2. Sequencing was performed on blood T cells: a sorted CD56 or NKG2C T cell subset, CD4+ or CD8+ T cells, or bulk PBMC T cells (not recorded which). The sequence was collected from a man aged 18 to 29 in good health. This CDR3 is CASSQGRHTNYGYTF.